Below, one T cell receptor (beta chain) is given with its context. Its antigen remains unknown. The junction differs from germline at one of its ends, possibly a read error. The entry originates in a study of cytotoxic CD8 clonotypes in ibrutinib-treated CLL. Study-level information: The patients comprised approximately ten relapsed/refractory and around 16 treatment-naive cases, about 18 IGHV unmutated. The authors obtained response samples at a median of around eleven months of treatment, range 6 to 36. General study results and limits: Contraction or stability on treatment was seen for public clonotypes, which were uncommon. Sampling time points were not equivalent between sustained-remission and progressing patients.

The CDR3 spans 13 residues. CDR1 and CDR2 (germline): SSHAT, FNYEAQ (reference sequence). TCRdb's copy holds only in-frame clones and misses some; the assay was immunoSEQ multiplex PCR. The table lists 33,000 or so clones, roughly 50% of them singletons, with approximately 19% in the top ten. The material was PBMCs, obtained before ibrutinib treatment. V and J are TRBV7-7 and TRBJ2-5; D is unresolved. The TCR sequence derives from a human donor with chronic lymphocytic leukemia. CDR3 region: CASSRTLEETQYF. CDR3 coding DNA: TGTGCTAGCAGCCGTACTTTAGAGGAGACCCAGTACTTC.